This passage covers 5 T cell receptor beta chains from one sample sequenced in a study of cytomegalovirus exposure and HLA in healthy donors. The PCR had 60 Vbeta and 13 Jbeta primers. Using immunoSEQ multiplex PCR, the repertoire was profiled, and TCRdb retains in-frame clones only, with some absent. The profile shows some 69,000 clones, roughly 80% of them singletons. Input material: PBMCs. The receptors derive from a woman aged 30 to 39 in good health and CMV-seronegative.

This clone was counted once. V gene TRBV28 combines with J gene TRBJ1-2, with 10 bases matching TRBD1. J gave up 6 bases and V 4 bases, and 2 bases lay outside the gene matches. The CDR3 has 13 amino acids. Germline V lookup: CDR1 MDHEN, CDR2 SYDVKM. The CDR3 sequence: CASSSGQGDGYTF. CDR3 DNA sequence: TGTGCCAGCAGTTCCGGACAGGGGGATGGCTACACCTTC.

The chain has TRBV6-5 and TRBJ1-1; no clear D gene. The germline V and J ends were trimmed by 2 bases and 1 base, with 14 bases remaining between them. Germline V gene sequence: CDR1 MNHEY, CDR2 SVGAGI. The CDR3 has 16 residues. The CDR3 spells CASSYASAGENTEAFF. For the CDR3, the DNA is TGTGCCAGCAGTTACGCTTCGGCCGGGGAGAACACTGAAGCTTTCTTT.

The rearrangement uses TRBV18 and TRBJ1-1; possibly TRBD1 for D (6 bases). Between the trimmed V and J ends, which lost 0 bases and 6 bases, there was a span of 14 bases. There are 15 residues in the CDR3. Germline values: CDR1 KGHSH, CDR2 LQKENI. The CDR3 sequence is CASSPPGATRAEAFF. CDR3 in DNA: TGTGCCAGCTCACCACCGGGGGCTACAAGGGCTGAAGCTTTCTTT.

The chain is built from TRBV9 and TRBJ2-3, with TRBD2 matching 8 bases. The junction had 4 bases not matched to a gene; V was cut back by 3 bases and J by 1 base. CDR1 is SGDLS and CDR2 is YYNGEE in the germline V gene. The CDR3 extends over 15 amino acids. CDR3 in amino acids: CASSARAGGTDTQYF. The CDR3 DNA reads TGTGCCAGCAGCGCTAGAGCGGGGGGCACAGATACGCAGTATTTT. Complete variable domain (other parts from reference TRBV9 and TRBJ2-3): DSGVTQTPKHLITATGQRVTLRCSPRSGDLSVYWYQQSLDQGLQFLIQYYNGEERAKGNILERFSAQQFPDLHSELNLSSLELGDSALYFCASSARAGGTDTQYFGPGTRLTVL.

The V and J genes are TRBV5-5 and TRBJ1-1, with TRBD1 identical over 7 bases. This CDR3 comprises 13 residues. The V gene's germline CDR1 is SGHKS and CDR2 YYEKEE (reference sequence). Trimming took 4 bases from V and 6 from J; bases not matched to a gene: 6. CDR3 DNA sequence: TGTGCCAGCAGCCCCAGGGGGTTCTCTGAAGCTTTCTTT. Translated: CASSPRGFSEAFF.